These 23 T cell receptor beta chains were all obtained from the same sample, sequenced in a study of blood T cell repertoires in COVID-19 (TCRdb year 2020). Libraries were constructed by the immunoSEQ multiplex PCR assay. Drawn from immuneACCESS, this table holds only the in-frame rearrangements with V and J called that TCRdb kept. Clones are partly lost; checked studies trace under half to an unresolved V gene and leave the rest unexplained. The sample has roughly 190,000 clones on record, about 85% of them singletons. Jointly, the top ten make up around 1.1% of the sample. Sequencing was performed on peripheral blood. These receptors all come from a man aged 25 to 40 with acute or convalescent COVID-19.

V gene TRBV7-3 combines with J gene TRBJ2-1; 7 positions agree with TRBD1. The germline V gene has CDR1 SGHTA and CDR2 FQGTGA. The CDR3 extends over 14 amino acids. The trim removed 5 bases at V and 1 base at J, leaving 2 bases unmatched. As DNA, the CDR3 is TGTGCCAGCAGCGCAGGGGGTTCCTACAATGAGCAGTTCTTC. Translated: CASSAGGSYNEQFF.

This clone was seen a handful of times. The V gene is TRBV21-1, the J gene TRBJ2-2; TRBD2, as called in the table, went unchecked against the DNA. TRBV21-1 is recorded as a pseudogene. The CDR3 covers 19 residues. The CDR3 loop reads CASSKAQEGLAGGTGELFF. CDR3 nucleotides: TGTGCCAGCAGCAAAGCGCAAGAAGGACTAGCGGGAGGCACCGGGGAGCTGTTTTTT.

V usage is TRBV18 and J usage is TRBJ1-5; TRBD1 is a possible D gene (6 bases). The CDR3 runs 17 residues. Trimming stripped 3 bases from V and 5 bases from J, with 20 bases between. Germline values: CDR1 KGHSH, CDR2 LQKENI. CDR3 nucleotide sequence: TGTGCCAGCTCACCTTGGGGCGTGGGGGCGCCGGATCAGCCCCAGCATTTT. It is translated as CASSPWGVGAPDQPQHF.

The rearrangement links TRBV28 to TRBJ1-6; 7 bases are a match to TRBD1. The CDR3 runs to 15 residues. J gave up 5 bases and V 6 bases, and 7 bases lay outside the gene matches. Germline values: CDR1 MDHEN, CDR2 SYDVKM. This CDR3 reads CASRSGQVDNSPLHF. The DNA of the CDR3 is TGTGCCAGCAGATCCGGACAGGTGGATAATTCACCCCTCCACTTT. Variable domain in full (rest from reference TRBV28 and TRBJ1-6): DVKVTQSSRYLVKRTGEKVFLECVQDMDHENMFWYRQDPGLGLRLIYFSYDVKMKEKGDIPEGYSVSREKKERFSLILESASTNQTSMYLCASRSGQVDNSPLHFGNGTRLTVT.

The chain couples TRBV20-1 to TRBJ1-5; TRBD1 might be the D (5 bases). Germline V gene lookup returns CDR1 DFQATT and CDR2 SNEGSKA (reference sequence). The CDR3 contains 11 residues. With 5 bases removed from V and 6 bases from J, the gap between germline ends came to 8 bases. The CDR3 DNA reads as TGCAGTGCTGGTGGGGCTCAGCCCCAGCATTTT. This encodes CSAGGAQPQHF.

The chain employs TRBV6-5 and TRBJ2-7; 9 bases are shared with TRBD2. The germline gives CDR1 MNHEY, CDR2 SVGAGI. V was clipped by 5 bases and J by 4 bases; unmatched bases: 3. The CDR3 has 13 residues. CDR3 region: CASSLAGTYEQYF. The CDR3 DNA is TGTGCCAGCAGTCTAGCGGGAACGTACGAGCAGTACTTC.

The CDR3 spells CASSYDYSEGYTF. The CDR3 nucleotides read TGTGCCAGCAGCTACGACTATTCGGAAGGCTACACCTTC. This chain joins TRBV5-6 and TRBJ1-2; no definite D call. CDR3 size: 13 residues. The germline V gene encodes CDR1 SGHDT and CDR2 YYEEEE. The ends were cut back, 3 bases at V and 8 bases at J, with 14 bases in the middle.

The V and J genes are TRBV14 and TRBJ1-6; D is uncertain. Trimming cost V 4 bases and J 0 bases, with 4 bases left between them. Per the germline V gene, CDR1 is SGHDN and CDR2 is FVKESK. The CDR3 spans 14 residues. CDR3 in DNA: TGTGCCAGCAGCCTTAACTCCTATAATTCACCCCTCCACTTT. Encoded protein: CASSLNSYNSPLHF.

The J gene is TRBJ1-5, the V gene TRBV18, with 7 bases that match TRBD1. V shed 3 bases and J 0 bases; nucleotides not matched to a gene: 5. Germline V gene data show CDR1 as KGHSH and CDR2 as LQKENI. This CDR3 spans 16 amino acids. CDR3 bases: TGTGCCAGCTCACCGAACCGGGACAGTAGCAATCAGCCCCAGCATTTT. Residues: CASSPNRDSSNQPQHF.

The chain couples TRBV18 to TRBJ2-7; TRBD2 is a possible D gene (6 bases). The germline CDR1 and CDR2 sequences are KGHSH and LQKENI. This CDR3 contains 16 residues. Trimming left V 1 base short and J 1 base short, with 14 bases between. In DNA, the CDR3 is TGTGCCAGCTCACCACGCGAGGGGAGGAGTTCCTACGAGCAGTACTTC. It translates to CASSPREGRSSYEQYF.

The rearrangement joins TRBV7-2 to TRBJ2-7; 7 bases map to TRBD2. Germline lookup yields CDR1 SGHTA and CDR2 FQGNSA. Losses at the gene ends were 2 bases for V and 3 bases for J; bases not matched to a gene: 4. This CDR3 has 14 amino acids. CDR3 nucleotides: TGTGCCAGCAGCTTAAGTGGGACTATCTACGAGCAGTACTTC. Amino acid sequence: CASSLSGTIYEQYF.

J is TRBJ1-2 and V is TRBV19; 10 bases match TRBD1. Trimming at V came to 5 bases and at J to 8 bases, leaving 5 bases not matched to a gene. Per the germline V gene, CDR1 is LNHDA and CDR2 is SQIVND (reference sequence). This CDR3 spans 13 amino acids. In DNA form, the CDR3 reads TGTGCCAGTAGTTGGACAGGGGGGCAGGGCTACACCTTC. The encoded protein is CASSWTGGQGYTF.

Only one count was recorded for this clone. V usage is TRBV28 and J usage is TRBJ1-3; 10 nucleotides match TRBD1. Per germline, CDR1 MDHEN and CDR2 SYDVKM. The CDR3 totals 16 residues. V gave up 8 bases and J gave up 3 bases; unmatched junction bases: 10. CDR3 in DNA: TGTGCCAGCGGATCTTTTGGGACAGGGGTTGGAAACACCATATATTTT. Protein: CASGSFGTGVGNTIYF.

The chain joins TRBV3-1 (or the pseudogene TRBV3-2) to TRBJ2-4; TRBD2 matches at 8 bases. The V gene end was trimmed by 2 bases and the J gene end by 6 bases; junction bases not matched to a gene: 12. The CDR3 extends over 17 amino acids. Germline CDR1 is LGHDT and CDR2 is YNNKEL (reference sequence). As DNA, the CDR3 is TGTGCCAGCAGCCAACCTCCCTTCCCGGGAGGGGTAAACATTCAGTACTTC. Protein: CASSQPPFPGGVNIQYF.

The genes are TRBV5-6 and TRBJ1-4; D ambiguous. Trimming took 2 bases from V and 4 from J, leaving 9 bases between them. The CDR3 has 14 amino acids. Germline V CDR1 and CDR2: SGHDT, YYEEEE. The CDR3 DNA is TGTGCCAGCAGCTTTTGGGGAGGTAATGAAAAACTGTTTTTT. It is translated as CASSFWGGNEKLFF.

This clone showed up just once. J is TRBJ2-3 and V is TRBV27; 9 bases match TRBD2. The V gene end was trimmed by 5 bases and the J gene end by 1 base; junction bases not matched to a gene: 16. CDR3 length: 19 amino acids. Germline V CDR1 and CDR2: MNHEY, SMNVEV (reference sequence). CDR3: CASSPRRLAGFTRTDTQYF. DNA for the CDR3: TGTGCCAGCAGTCCCCGGCGGCTAGCGGGGTTCACCCGCACAGATACGCAGTATTTT.

This clone was seen only once. J is TRBJ2-2 and V is TRBV9; D is perhaps TRBD2 (6 bases). Trimming removed 0 bases at V and 4 bases at J, with 16 bases between. This CDR3 spans 17 amino acids. Germline CDR1 reads SGDLS; CDR2 reads YYNGEE. This CDR3 is CASSVEGGVGSTGELFF. In DNA form, the CDR3 reads TGTGCCAGCAGCGTAGAGGGAGGAGTGGGGAGCACCGGGGAGCTGTTTTTT. Complete variable domain (other parts from reference TRBV9 and TRBJ2-2): DSGVTQTPKHLITATGQRVTLRCSPRSGDLSVYWYQQSLDQGLQFLIQYYNGEERAKGNILERFSAQQFPDLHSELNLSSLELGDSALYFCASSVEGGVGSTGELFFGEGSRLTVL.

The V gene is TRBV29-1, the J gene TRBJ1-1; D is possibly TRBD1 (6 bases). V lost 3 bases, J lost 0 bases, and 14 bases lay in between. CDR1 is SQVTM and CDR2 is ANQGSEA in the germline V gene. CDR3 length equals 15 residues. The CDR3 region has the DNA TGCAGCGTTGAGGGGGCGTTCTCCATGAACACTGAAGCTTTCTTT. Amino acids: CSVEGAFSMNTEAFF.

CDR3 protein: CASRSTSLRGYF. The CDR3 nucleotides read TGTGCCAGCAGATCTACTAGCCTGAGAGGGTATTTT. V and J are TRBV12-3 or TRBV12-4 and TRBJ2-3; possibly TRBD2 for D (6 bases). The CDR3 is 12 residues long. V was shortened by 6 bases and J by 14 bases, with 18 bases between the two germline ends.

The gene calls are TRBV7-9 and TRBJ2-1; 7 bases are shared with TRBD2. With 4 bases clipped from V and 5 bases from J, the junction kept 5 bases outside the gene matches. Germline CDR1 SEHNR, CDR2 FQNEAQ (reference sequence). This CDR3 is 14 amino acids long. CDR3 coding DNA: TGTGCCAGCAGCTCCCGGGACTACCACAATGAGCAGTTCTTC. It encodes CASSSRDYHNEQFF.

This sequence joins TRBV5-6 and TRBJ2-7, with D possibly matching TRBD2 (5 bases). V lost 4 bases, J lost 2 bases, and 10 bases lay in between. The CDR3 is made up of 13 amino acids. Per the germline V gene, CDR1 is SGHDT and CDR2 is YYEEEE. CDR3 nucleotides: TGTGCCAGCAGCCCCCAGGAGGCCTACGAGCAGTACTTC. It codes for CASSPQEAYEQYF.

The chain couples TRBV24-1 to TRBJ1-2; 7 bases are a match to TRBD1. Trimming took 3 bases from V and 4 from J; bases not matched to a gene: 7. CDR3 length: 15 residues. Germline assignment: CDR1 KGHDR and CDR2 SFDVKD. The CDR3 loop is CATSDTSGTVYGYTF. CDR3 bases: TGTGCCACCAGTGATACCTCCGGGACAGTCTATGGCTACACCTTC.

The chain recombines TRBV14 with TRBJ2-2; 10 positions match TRBD1. There are 19 residues in the CDR3. Germline assignment: CDR1 SGHDN and CDR2 FVKESK. J gave up 2 bases and V 5 bases, and 14 bases lay outside the gene matches. The CDR3 DNA follows: TGTGCCAGCAGCTTCCGGGACAGGGGTCCTCGTAGTAACACCGGGGAGCTGTTTTTT. It specifies CASSFRDRGPRSNTGELFF.